This T cell receptor beta chain was recovered during a study of lymphopenia after photon versus proton radiotherapy (dated by TCRdb to about 2019). Some background on the complete study: The immunological effects of photon versus proton radiation therapy were compared in patients with gastrointestinal tumors who developed high-grade lymphopenia. The cohort comprised more than 15 patients with gastrointestinal tumors who received either photon or proton therapy and then developed lymphopenia. The study aimed to characterize how the two radiation modalities differ in their impact on the immune system.

For this clone: Its antigen specificity is not known. Base qualities were left out, and no much larger clone turns up one base away.

Broad study findings and their caveats: During treatment, patients who received photon therapy lost naive T cells and TCR diversity and gained effector/memory populations, whereas patients who received proton therapy remained relatively stable. Across the cohort, a larger post-nadir drop in TCR diversity was inversely correlated with overall survival time among patients who died. The authors looked at the survival association only in patients who died, and they framed better survival with proton therapy as a possibility rather than a demonstrated result. After the lymphocyte count nadir, oligoclonal expansion, especially of CD8+ Temra cells, was observed in photon-treated repertoires, and the drop in diversity was driven by this expansion.

The germline V gene encodes CDR1 SGHRS and CDR2 YFSETQ. Including the terminal cysteine and phenylalanine, the CDR3 comprises 14 residues. CDR3 DNA only is kept here, 42 bases in frame from base 1. V is clipped by 0 bases and J by 2 bases, and the sequence between their germline boundaries is 8 bases long. Receptor libraries were prepared by the immunoSEQ multiplex PCR assay. Deep sequencing of rearranged TCR beta loci, alongside multiparametric flow cytometry, was used to profile T cell repertoires. Here the immuneACCESS table is served through TCRdb, limited to in-frame sequences with V and J called. Missing clones are a known gap in these copies; in checked studies unresolved V genes cover under half, and the rest lacks a known reason. For this sample the table gives about 16,000 clones, of which approximately 84% were detected only once. The top ten clonotypes cover roughly 12% of the sample.

The sequence links TRBV5-1 to TRBJ2-5; no D gene is confidently identified. Sequencing was performed on peripheral blood, taken from a patient treated with proton-based radiotherapy. This sequence was found in a man aged 70-80 years with pancreatic cancer. The CDR3: CASSLEPDQETQYF. The base sequence is TGCGCCAGCAGCTTGGAACCAGATCAAGAGACCCAGTACTTC.